This T cell receptor beta chain was captured in a study of cytomegalovirus exposure and HLA in healthy donors. Study-wide results and limits: Other equally common chains were less clonally expanded than HLA-associated TCR beta chains, a later analysis showed.

CDR3 length: 16 amino acids. Per the germline V gene, CDR1 is MNHEY and CDR2 is SMNVEV (reference sequence). V dropped 0 bases and J dropped 10 bases, with 16 bases sitting between them. Amplification used 60 Vbeta primers and 13 Jbeta primers. Produced via immunoSEQ multiplex PCR; TCRdb's table is partial and in-frame only. The table records roughly 200,000 clones, less than 90% of them present only once. Turning to this clone: The antigen is unknown.

The receptor comes from a man between 50 and 59 years old in good health and CMV-seronegative. This sequence joins TRBV27 and TRBJ1-6; maybe TRBD1 (6 bases). Material: PBMCs. This chain's CDR3 is CASSLSWNRVVSPLHF. The CDR3 DNA sequence: TGTGCCAGCAGTTTATCGTGGAACAGGGTGGTGTCACCCCTCCACTTT.